These 10 T cell receptor beta chains share one sample of origin, sequenced in a study of patients and donors after allogeneic stem cell transplantation. TCRdb independently ran MiXCR on the RT-PCR reads; one entry per CDR3 protein. Of some 960,000 distinct CDR3 sequences in the sample, more than 15% were seen once. Input material: blood, either unsorted or a sorted T cell fraction (not recorded which). These receptors all stem from a human donor who was either an allogeneic HSCT recipient or a stem cell or donor lymphocyte infusion donor (not recorded which). It is not recorded whose cells these are; they may come from a transplant donor.

This clonotype was detected many times. The chain couples TRBV29-1 to TRBJ1-5; the D gene is possibly TRBD1 (5 bases). The CDR3 is made up of 13 amino acids. Germline assignment: CDR1 SQVTM and CDR2 ANQGSEA. Trimming took 6 bases from V and 0 from J, leaving 9 bases between them. The CDR3 region is CSVGGDSNQPQHF. CDR3 coding DNA: TGCAGCGTCGGGGGGGATAGCAATCAGCCCCAGCATTTT.

J is TRBJ1-2 and V is TRBV5-5, with a possible D match to TRBD1 (6 bases). CDR1 and CDR2 (germline): SGHKS, YYEKEE (reference sequence). The V end lost 5 bases, the J end lost 4 bases, and 18 bases lay between the germline ends. The CDR3 contains 15 residues. The CDR3 DNA reads TGTGCCAGCAGGCTCCTAACGGACAGCCGCTATGGCTACACCTTC. This gives the protein CASRLLTDSRYGYTF.

The rearrangement uses TRBV4-2 and TRBJ2-4; the D is unclear. This CDR3 has 13 residues. Germline V gene sequence: CDR1 LGHNA, CDR2 YNFKEQ. Deletions cut 1 base from V and 6 bases from J, with 7 bases between. Written as DNA, the CDR3 is TGTGCCAGCAGCCAAGTTGCAGGAAACATTCAGTACTTC. Translating it yields CASSQVAGNIQYF.

This clonotype has a handful of counts. The chain carries TRBV15 and TRBJ2-2; no definite D call. The germline V gene encodes CDR1 LNHNV and CDR2 YYDKDF (reference sequence). V was clipped by 9 bases and J by 1 base, with 15 bases between them. CDR3 length equals 15 residues. This CDR3 reads CATHEWSGNTGELFF. CDR3 nucleotides: TGTGCCACGCACGAGTGGTCCGGGAACACCGGGGAGCTGTTTTTT.

This clonotype was recorded at least ten times. One end of the junction fails to match germline, which may point to a read error. The rearrangement uses TRBV7-7 and TRBJ2-7, with D unclear. Germline lookup yields CDR1 SSHAT and CDR2 FNYEAQ (reference sequence). The CDR3 spans 13 residues. This CDR3 is CASSLAVWNEQYF. CDR3 coding DNA: TGTGCTAGCAGCTTAGCCGTGTGGAACGAGCAGTACTTC.

This clonotype came up a few times. The rearrangement links TRBV12-3 or TRBV12-4 to TRBJ1-1; D is possibly TRBD1 (6 bases). Trimming shortened V by 6 bases and J by 0 bases, and 11 bases separated the two germline ends. This CDR3 spans 14 amino acids. The CDR3 sequence is CASSGQLMNTEAFF. The CDR3 DNA reads TGTGCCAGCAGCGGACAGTTGATGAACACTGAAGCTTTCTTT.

The chain uses TRBV12-3 or TRBV12-4 and TRBJ1-1, with D perhaps matching TRBD1 (5 bases). The CDR3 has 15 amino acids. V lost 2 bases, J lost 0 bases, and 10 bases lay in between. The CDR3 sequence is CASSLRGSMNTEAFF. DNA for the CDR3: TGTGCCAGCAGTTTACGGGGGAGCATGAACACTGAAGCTTTCTTT.

This chain joins TRBV24-1 and TRBJ1-6, with D possibly matching TRBD1 (5 bases). V lost 3 bases and J lost 10, with 12 bases in between. Germline V gene sequence: CDR1 KGHDR, CDR2 SFDVKD. This CDR3 comprises 14 residues. Here the CDR3 reads CATSDGGASSPLHF. DNA for the CDR3: TGTGCCACCAGTGATGGCGGGGCTTCCTCACCCCTCCACTTT.

This clonotype was counted only a few times. This chain uses TRBV9 with TRBJ1-2; D unclear. Trimming took off 0 bases at V and 6 bases at J, with 12 bases between the two ends. In germline, CDR1 is SGDLS, CDR2 YYNGEE. The CDR3 is 14 residues long. The CDR3 nucleotides read TGTGCCAGCAGCGTAGAGCCGGGAAAGGATGGCTACACCTTC. Translated: CASSVEPGKDGYTF. Full variable domain (remainder filled in from reference TRBV9 and TRBJ1-2): DSGVTQTPKHLITATGQRVTLRCSPRSGDLSVYWYQQSLDQGLQFLIQYYNGEERAKGNILERFSAQQFPDLHSELNLSSLELGDSALYFCASSVEPGKDGYTFGSGTRLTVV.

The sample holds a few counts of this clonotype. The chain carries TRBV4-1 and TRBJ2-1, with a weak D call TRBD1 (5 bases). The CDR3 consists of 14 residues. V lost 3 bases and J 10 bases, leaving 16 bases between the germline ends. The germline V gene encodes CDR1 MGHRA and CDR2 YSYEKL. CDR3 sequence (DNA): TGCGCCAGCAGCCATTTTTCTAGGGGCGTAGAGCAGTTCTTC. This gives the protein CASSHFSRGVEQFF.